This T cell receptor (beta chain) appears in the sequencing data of a study of cytomegalovirus exposure and HLA in healthy donors. PCR was performed using 60 Vbeta and 13 Jbeta primers. Measured with immunoSEQ multiplex PCR; TCRdb has only the in-frame clones, and not every one. The sample has about 76,000 clones, over 75% seen once. By sample share, this clone is medium-sized. The TCR sequence derives from a male donor in good health and CMV-seropositive. The sequenced sample consisted of PBMCs.

CDR3 region: CASSQDRTGVGGQPQHF. CDR3 DNA sequence: TGCGCCAGCAGCCAAGACAGGACAGGGGTTGGGGGTCAGCCCCAGCATTTT. This chain links TRBV4-3 with TRBJ1-5; 9 bases align to TRBD1. The J segment lost 6 bases and the V segment lost 0 bases, leaving 9 bases of the junction unmatched. CDR3 size: 17 residues. CDR1 is LGHNA and CDR2 is YSLEER in the germline V gene.